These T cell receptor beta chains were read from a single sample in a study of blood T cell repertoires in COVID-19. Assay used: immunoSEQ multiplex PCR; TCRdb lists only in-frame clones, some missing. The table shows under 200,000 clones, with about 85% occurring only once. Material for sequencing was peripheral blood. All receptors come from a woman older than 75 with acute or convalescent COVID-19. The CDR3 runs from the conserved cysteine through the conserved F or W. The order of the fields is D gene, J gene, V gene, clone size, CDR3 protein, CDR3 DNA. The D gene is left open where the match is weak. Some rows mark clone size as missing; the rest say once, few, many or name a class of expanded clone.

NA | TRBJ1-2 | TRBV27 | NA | CASSLSGNYGYTF | TGTGCCAGCAGTTTATCTGGCAACTATGGCTACACCTTC
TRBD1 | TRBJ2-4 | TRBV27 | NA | CASKTGARGIAKNIQYF | TGTGCCAGCAAGACAGGGGCAAGAGGGATAGCCAAAAACATTCAGTACTTC
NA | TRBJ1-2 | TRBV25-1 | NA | CASLGIPGEAGYTF | TGTGCCAGCTTAGGGATCCCCGGGGAGGCTGGCTACACCTTC
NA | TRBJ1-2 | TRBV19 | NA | CASSPQGAPVGYTF | TGTGCCAGTAGTCCACAGGGAGCGCCCGTGGGCTACACCTTC
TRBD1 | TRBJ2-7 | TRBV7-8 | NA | CASSSGQGYVDEQYF | TGTGCCAGCAGCTCGGGACAGGGGTACGTGGACGAGCAGTACTTC
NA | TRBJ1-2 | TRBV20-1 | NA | CSASFRGENGYTF | TGCAGTGCTAGTTTCAGGGGCGAGAATGGCTACACCTTC
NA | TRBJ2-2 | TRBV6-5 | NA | CASSLEKPNTGELFF | TGTGCCAGCAGTTTAGAGAAACCGAACACCGGGGAGCTGTTTTTT
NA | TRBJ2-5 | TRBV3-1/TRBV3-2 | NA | CASSQLQETQYF | TGTGCCAGCAGCCAACTACAAGAGACCCAGTACTTC
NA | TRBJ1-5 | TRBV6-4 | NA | CALSGDGNQPQHF | TGTGCCCTTTCGGGAGATGGCAATCAGCCCCAGCATTTT
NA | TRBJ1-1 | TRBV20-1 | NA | CSASGGGMNTEAFF | TGCAGTGCTAGTGGTGGCGGTATGAACACTGAAGCTTTCTTT
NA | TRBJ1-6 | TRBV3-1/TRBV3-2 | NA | CASSQDSGNSSPLHF | TGTGCCAGCAGCCAAGATTCCGGGAACAGTTCACCCCTCCACTTT
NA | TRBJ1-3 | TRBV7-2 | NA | CASSLRVGGSSGNTIYF | TGTGCCAGCAGCTTAAGGGTGGGAGGGAGCTCTGGAAACACCATATATTTT
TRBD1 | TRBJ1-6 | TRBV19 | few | CASSTTGTAINSPLHF | TGTGCCAGTAGTACAACAGGGACAGCGATTAATTCACCCCTCCACTTT
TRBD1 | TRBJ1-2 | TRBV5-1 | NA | CASSLEGTGGSANYGYTF | TGCGCCAGCAGCTTGGAGGGGACAGGGGGTTCAGCTAACTATGGCTACACCTTC
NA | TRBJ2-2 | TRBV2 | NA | CASSERGGAGELFF | TGTGCCAGCAGCGAGAGGGGGGGAGCCGGGGAGCTGTTTTTT
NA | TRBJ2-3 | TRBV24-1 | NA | CATSDRGAPDTQYF | TGTGCCACCAGTGACAGGGGGGCTCCAGATACGCAGTATTTT
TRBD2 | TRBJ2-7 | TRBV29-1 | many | CSVLGVGTTWSSEQYF | TGCAGCGTTTTGGGGGTCGGGACTACATGGTCTAGCGAGCAGTACTTC
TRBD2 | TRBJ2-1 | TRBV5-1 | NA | CASSPGLVVYEQFF | TGCGCCAGCAGCCCGGGACTAGTTGTCTATGAGCAGTTCTTC
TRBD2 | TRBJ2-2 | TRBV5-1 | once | CASSLVVRASGRFANTGELFF | TGCGCCAGCAGCTTGGTAGTGAGGGCTAGCGGACGGTTCGCGAACACCGGGGAGCTGTTTTTT
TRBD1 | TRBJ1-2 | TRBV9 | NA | CASSVLGGANYGYTF | TGTGCCAGCAGCGTCTTAGGGGGCGCGAACTATGGCTACACCTTC
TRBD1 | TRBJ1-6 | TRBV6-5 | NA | CASRRTGTLNSPLHF | TGTGCCAGCAGGCGGACAGGCACTCTTAATTCACCCCTCCACTTT
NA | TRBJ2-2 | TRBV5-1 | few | CASSQEGGTGELFF | TGCGCCAGCAGTCAGGAGGGCGGAACCGGGGAGCTGTTTTTT
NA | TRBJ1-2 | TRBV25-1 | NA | CASIGFGREAGYTF | TGTGCCAGCATCGGGTTCGGGAGGGAAGCTGGCTACACCTTC
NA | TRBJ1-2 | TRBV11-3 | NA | CASSLTGHTF | TGTGCCAGCAGCTTAACAGGACACACCTTC
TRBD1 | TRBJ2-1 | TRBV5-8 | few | CASSLAGGTLNEQFF | TGTGCCAGCAGCTTGGCAGGGGGTACCCTAAATGAGCAGTTCTTC
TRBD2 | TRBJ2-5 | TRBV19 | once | CASSIAAGGPGETQYF | TGTGCCAGTAGTATAGCAGCGGGAGGGCCGGGAGAGACCCAGTACTTC
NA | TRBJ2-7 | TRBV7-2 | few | CASSLRTGSYEQYF | TGTGCCAGCAGCTTACGGACGGGATCCTACGAGCAGTACTTC
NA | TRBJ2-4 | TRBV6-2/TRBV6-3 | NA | CASSYRTGGRSKNIQYF | TGTGCCAGCAGTTACAGGACGGGGGGCCGGTCCAAAAACATTCAGTACTTC
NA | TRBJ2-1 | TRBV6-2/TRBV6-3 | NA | CASSYQTTTGAGDEQFF | TGTGCCAGCAGTTACCAGACTACGACAGGGGCGGGGGATGAGCAGTTCTTC
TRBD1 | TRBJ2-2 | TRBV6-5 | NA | CASSTGTGGTGELFF | TGTGCCAGCAGCACCGGGACAGGGGGCACCGGGGAGCTGTTTTTT
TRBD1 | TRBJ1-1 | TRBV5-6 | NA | CASSVGQGRNTEAFF | TGTGCCAGCAGCGTAGGACAGGGAAGGAACACTGAAGCTTTCTTT
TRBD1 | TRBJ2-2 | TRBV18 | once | CASSPGQGRTGELFF | TGTGCCAGCTCACCGGGACAGGGTCGTACCGGGGAGCTGTTTTTT
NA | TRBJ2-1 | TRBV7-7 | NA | CASSPRRGNAEQFF | TGTGCCAGCAGCCCGAGACGGGGAAATGCTGAGCAGTTCTTC
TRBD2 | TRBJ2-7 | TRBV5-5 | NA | CASSLAGGESYEQYF | TGTGCCAGCAGCTTGGCCGGGGGGGAGAGCTACGAGCAGTACTTC
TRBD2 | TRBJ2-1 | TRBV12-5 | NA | CASGFGLAGGEQFF | TGTGCTAGTGGTTTCGGACTAGCGGGAGGTGAGCAGTTCTTC
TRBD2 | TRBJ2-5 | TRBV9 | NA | CASSVSSGTGETQYF | TGTGCCAGCAGCGTCTCTAGCGGGACGGGGGAGACCCAGTACTTC
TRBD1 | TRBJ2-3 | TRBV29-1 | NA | CSVVDRGSTDTQYF | TGCAGCGTTGTGGACAGGGGTAGCACAGATACGCAGTATTTT
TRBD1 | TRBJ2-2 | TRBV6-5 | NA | CASRGTGGNTGELFF | TGTGCCAGCAGGGGGACAGGGGGAAACACCGGGGAGCTGTTTTTT
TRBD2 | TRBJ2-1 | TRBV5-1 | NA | CASSFDGRGNEQFF | TGCGCCAGCAGCTTTGACGGGAGGGGGAATGAGCAGTTCTTC
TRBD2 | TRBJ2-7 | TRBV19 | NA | CASSMGLAVDYEQYF | TGTGCCAGTAGTATGGGACTAGCGGTAGACTACGAGCAGTACTTC
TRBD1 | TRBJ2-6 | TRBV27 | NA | CASRTGQTTSGANVLTF | TGTGCCAGCAGAACGGGACAGACCACTTCTGGGGCCAACGTCCTGACTTTC
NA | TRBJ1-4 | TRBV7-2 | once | CASSFKMGSTLFF | TGTGCCAGCAGCTTCAAGATGGGGAGTACTCTGTTTTTT
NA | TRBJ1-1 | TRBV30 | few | CAWSGELGTEAFF | TGTGCCTGGAGTGGAGAACTAGGCACTGAAGCTTTCTTT
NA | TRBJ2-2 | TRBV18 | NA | CASSPQYSNTGELFF | TGTGCCAGCTCACCCCAGTACAGTAACACCGGGGAGCTGTTTTTT
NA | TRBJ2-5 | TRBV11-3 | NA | CASSLRGETQYF | TGTGCCAGCAGCTTACGGGGGGAGACCCAGTACTTC
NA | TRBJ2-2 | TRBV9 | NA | CASSGHYANTGELFF | TGTGCCAGCAGCGGTCACTACGCGAACACCGGGGAGCTGTTTTTT
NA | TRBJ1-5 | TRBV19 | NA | CASSTSQGDVRYSNQPQHF | TGTGCCAGTAGTACATCCCAGGGTGATGTACGTTATAGCAATCAGCCCCAGCATTTT
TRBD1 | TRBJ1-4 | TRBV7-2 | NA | CASSLSRQGGEKLFF | TGTGCCAGCAGCTTAAGTAGACAGGGTGGGGAAAAACTGTTTTTT
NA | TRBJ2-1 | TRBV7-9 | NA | CASIYQGSLSYNEQFF | TGTGCCAGCATATATCAGGGGTCCTTGTCCTACAATGAGCAGTTCTTC
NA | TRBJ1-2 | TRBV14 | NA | CASSQDVAPLYGYTF | TGTGCCAGCAGCCAAGATGTGGCACCGCTCTATGGCTACACCTTC
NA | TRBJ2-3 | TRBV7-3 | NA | CASSRRTSTDTQYF | TGTGCCAGCAGTCGGCGGACTTCCACAGATACGCAGTATTTT
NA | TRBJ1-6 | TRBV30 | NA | CAWSVTNFSPLHF | TGTGCCTGGAGTGTTACCAACTTTTCACCCCTCCACTTT
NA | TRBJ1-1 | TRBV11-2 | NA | CASSWRSEAFF | TGTGCCAGCAGCTGGCGGAGTGAAGCTTTCTTT
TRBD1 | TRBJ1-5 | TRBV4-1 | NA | CASAWDSYQPQHF | TGCGCCAGCGCCTGGGACAGCTATCAGCCCCAGCATTTT
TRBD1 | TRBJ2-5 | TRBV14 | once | CASSQGVKFRGRETQYF | TGTGCCAGCAGCCAAGGCGTGAAATTTAGGGGGCGAGAGACCCAGTACTTC
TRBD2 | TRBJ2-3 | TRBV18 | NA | CASSPAGRGTDTQYF | TGTGCCAGCTCACCGGCGGGGAGGGGCACAGATACGCAGTATTTT
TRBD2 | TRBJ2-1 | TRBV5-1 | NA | CASSLLTSGNNEQFF | TGCGCCAGCAGCTTGCTGACTAGCGGAAACAATGAGCAGTTCTTC